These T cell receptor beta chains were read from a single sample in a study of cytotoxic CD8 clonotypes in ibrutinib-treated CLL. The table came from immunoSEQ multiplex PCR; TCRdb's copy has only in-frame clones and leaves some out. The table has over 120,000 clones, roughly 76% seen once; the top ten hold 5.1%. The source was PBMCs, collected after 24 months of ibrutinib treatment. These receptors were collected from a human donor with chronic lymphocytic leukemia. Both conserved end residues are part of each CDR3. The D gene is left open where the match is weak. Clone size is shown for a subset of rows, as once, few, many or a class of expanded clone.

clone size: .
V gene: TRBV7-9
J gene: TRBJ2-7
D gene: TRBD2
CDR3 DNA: TGTGCCAGCAGCTTACGGCCCGTGACTAGCGGGAGGGCCCACGAGCAGTACTTC
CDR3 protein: CASSLRPVTSGRAHEQYF

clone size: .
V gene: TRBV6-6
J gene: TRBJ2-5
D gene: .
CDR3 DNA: TGTGCCAGCAGTTACGGGCCCCAAGAGACCCAGTACTTC
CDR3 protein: CASSYGPQETQYF

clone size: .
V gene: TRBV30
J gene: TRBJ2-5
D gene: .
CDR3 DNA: TGTGCCTGGAGCGTAGGGGCAGGGCAAGAGACCCAGTACTTC
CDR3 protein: CAWSVGAGQETQYF

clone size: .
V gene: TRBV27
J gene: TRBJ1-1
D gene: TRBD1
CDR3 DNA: TGTGCCAGCAGCTTAACAGGGGGCGGTGGTGAAGCTTTCTTT
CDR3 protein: CASSLTGGGGEAFF

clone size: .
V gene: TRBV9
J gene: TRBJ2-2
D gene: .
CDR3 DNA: TGTGCCAGCAGCCCCCGAGGGACAAACACCGGGGAGCTGTTTTTT
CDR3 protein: CASSPRGTNTGELFF

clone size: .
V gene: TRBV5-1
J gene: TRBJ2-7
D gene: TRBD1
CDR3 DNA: TGCGCCAGCAGCTGGGCCCGGTACTCCCAGGGGGCGCGTTACGAGCAGTACTTC
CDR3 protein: CASSWARYSQGARYEQYF

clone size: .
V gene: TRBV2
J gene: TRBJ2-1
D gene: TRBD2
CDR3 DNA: TGTGCCAGCAGTGGGCCCCAGACGACTAGCGGGGTCTACAATGAGCAGTTCTTC
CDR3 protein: CASSGPQTTSGVYNEQFF

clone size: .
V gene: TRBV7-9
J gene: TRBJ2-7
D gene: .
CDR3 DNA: TGTGCCAGCAGCTTATCGGGCGTCGGGCAGTACTTC
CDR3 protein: CASSLSGVGQYF

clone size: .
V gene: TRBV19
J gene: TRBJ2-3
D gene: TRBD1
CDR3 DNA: TGTGCCAGTAGGGACAGGGGGCTTAGAGATACGCAGTATTTT
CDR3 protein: CASRDRGLRDTQYF

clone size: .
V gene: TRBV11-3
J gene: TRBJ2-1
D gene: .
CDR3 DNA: TGTGCCAGCAGCTTGGATCACGGCCATGAGCAGTTCTTC
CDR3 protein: CASSLDHGHEQFF

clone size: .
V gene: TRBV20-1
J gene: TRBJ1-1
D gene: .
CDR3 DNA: TGCAGTGCTAGAGGGGCCAGGGCAGCTTTCTTT
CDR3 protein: CSARGARAAFF

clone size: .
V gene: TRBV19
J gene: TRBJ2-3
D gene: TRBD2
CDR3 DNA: TGTGCCAGTAGAGGACTAGCCGCAGATACGCAGTATTTT
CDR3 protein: CASRGLAADTQYF

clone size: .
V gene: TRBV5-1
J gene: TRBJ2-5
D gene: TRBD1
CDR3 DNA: TGCGCCAGCAGCTCCGGACAGGGGGGTGACCAAGAGACCCAGTACTTC
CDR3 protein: CASSSGQGGDQETQYF

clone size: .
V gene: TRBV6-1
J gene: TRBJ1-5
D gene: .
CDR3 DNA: TGTGCCAGCAGTGAAGAGGGATACCATCAGCCCCAGCATTTT
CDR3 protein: CASSEEGYHQPQHF

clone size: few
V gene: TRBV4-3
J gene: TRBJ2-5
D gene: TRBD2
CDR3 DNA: TGCGCCAGCAGCGTTGCGGGGGTTGGGGAGACCCAGTACTTC
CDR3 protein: CASSVAGVGETQYF

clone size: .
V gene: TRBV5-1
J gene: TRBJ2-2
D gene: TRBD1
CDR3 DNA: TGCGCCAGCAGCTTGGGACAGGGTGGCACCGGGGAGCTGTTTTTT
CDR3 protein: CASSLGQGGTGELFF

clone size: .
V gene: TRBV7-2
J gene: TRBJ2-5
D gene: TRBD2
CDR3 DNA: TGTGCCAGCAGCCTCATCAGCGGGGGCCCGTACCAAGAGACCCAGTACTTC
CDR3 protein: CASSLISGGPYQETQYF

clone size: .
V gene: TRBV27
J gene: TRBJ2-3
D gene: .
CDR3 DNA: TGTGCCAGCAGTTTATCAAGAAGGTCAGATACGCAGTATTTT
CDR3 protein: CASSLSRRSDTQYF

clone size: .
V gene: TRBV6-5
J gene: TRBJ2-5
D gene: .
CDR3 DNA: TGTGCCAGCAGGTCCCCCGGCGCCCGGGAGACCCAGTACTTC
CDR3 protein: CASRSPGARETQYF

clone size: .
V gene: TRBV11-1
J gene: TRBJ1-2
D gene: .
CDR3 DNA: TGTGCCAGCAGCCCCGGCCAGAACTATGGCTACACCTTC
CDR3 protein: CASSPGQNYGYTF

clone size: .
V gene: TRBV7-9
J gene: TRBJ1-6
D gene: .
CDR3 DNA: TGTGCCAGCTGTGGGCAAACTAATTCACCCCTCCACTTT
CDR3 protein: CASCGQTNSPLHF

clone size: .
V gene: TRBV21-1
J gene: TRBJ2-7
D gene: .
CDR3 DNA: TGTGCCAGCAGCAAAGGGCCGGGACAGAGGACCTACGAGCAGTACTTC
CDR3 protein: CASSKGPGQRTYEQYF

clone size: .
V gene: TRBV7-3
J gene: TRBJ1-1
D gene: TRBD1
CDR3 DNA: TGTGCCAGCAGCTTCACAGGGGGCGCGCCTGAAGCTTTCTTT
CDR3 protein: CASSFTGGAPEAFF

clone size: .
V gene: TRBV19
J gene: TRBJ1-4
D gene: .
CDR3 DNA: TGTGCCAGTAGTATTTCTTCGTCTGCAACTAATGAAAAACTGTTTTTT
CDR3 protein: CASSISSSATNEKLFF

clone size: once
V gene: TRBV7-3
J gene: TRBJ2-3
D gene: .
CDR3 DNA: TGTGCCAGCAGCCCAAACGGGGGCTCCCGCACAGATACGCAGTATTTT
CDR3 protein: CASSPNGGSRTDTQYF

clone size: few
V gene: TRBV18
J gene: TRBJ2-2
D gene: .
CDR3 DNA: TGTGCCAGCTCACCACGGGAGTCGAGCACCGGGGAGCTGTTTTTT
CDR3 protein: CASSPRESSTGELFF

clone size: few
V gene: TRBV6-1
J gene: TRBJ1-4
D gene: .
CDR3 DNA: TGTGCCAGCCGGGAGGGGCATTGGGAAGAAAAACTGTTTTTT
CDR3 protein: CASREGHWEEKLFF

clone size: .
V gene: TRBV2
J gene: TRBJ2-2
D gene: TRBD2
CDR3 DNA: TGTGCCAGCAGTGAAGCCCTGGGAGGGGCCGGGGAGCTGTTTTTT
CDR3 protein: CASSEALGGAGELFF

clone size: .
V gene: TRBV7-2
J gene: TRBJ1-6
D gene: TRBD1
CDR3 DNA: TGTGCCAGCAGCTTGGCCGGACAGGGGTACTCACCCCTCCACTTT
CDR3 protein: CASSLAGQGYSPLHF

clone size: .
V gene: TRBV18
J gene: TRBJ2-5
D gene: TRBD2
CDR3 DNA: TGTGCCAGCTCACCGACTAGCGGGACCAAGTTGTGGACCCAGTACTTC
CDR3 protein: CASSPTSGTKLWTQYF

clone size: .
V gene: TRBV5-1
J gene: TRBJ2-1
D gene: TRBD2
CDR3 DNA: TGCGCCAGCAGCCCCCAGCGGGGGCCCTACAATGAGCAGTTCTTC
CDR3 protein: CASSPQRGPYNEQFF

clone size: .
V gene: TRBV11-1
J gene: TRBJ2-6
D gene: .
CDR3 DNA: TGTGCCAGCAGCTTAGGGCCGCCCTGGGGGGCCAACGTCCTGACTTTC
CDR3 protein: CASSLGPPWGANVLTF

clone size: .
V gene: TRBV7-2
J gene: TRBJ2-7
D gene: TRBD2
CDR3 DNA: TGTGCCAGCAGCTTAGTTGGGGGGGTTACATACGAGCAGTACTTC
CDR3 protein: CASSLVGGVTYEQYF

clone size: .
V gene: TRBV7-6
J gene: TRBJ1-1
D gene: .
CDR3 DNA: TGTGCCAGCAGCTTAGCGCCAGACGGGGGAAACACTGAAGCTTTCTTT
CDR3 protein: CASSLAPDGGNTEAFF

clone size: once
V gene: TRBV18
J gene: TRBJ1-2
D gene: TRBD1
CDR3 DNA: TGTGCCAGCTCACCAAACCCCCATGCAGGCAGGGGGTATGGCTACACCTTC
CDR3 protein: CASSPNPHAGRGYGYTF

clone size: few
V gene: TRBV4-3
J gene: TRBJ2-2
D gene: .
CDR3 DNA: TGCGCCAGCAGCCGGGCCGTGGGCAGTTACACCGGGGAGCTGTTTTTT
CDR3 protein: CASSRAVGSYTGELFF

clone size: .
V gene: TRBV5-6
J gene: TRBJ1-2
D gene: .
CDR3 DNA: TGTGCCAGCAGCGGGCTGGGGGATCATGGCTACACCTTC
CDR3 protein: CASSGLGDHGYTF

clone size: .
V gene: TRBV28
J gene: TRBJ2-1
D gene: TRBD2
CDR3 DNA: TGTGCCAGCAGACCCCCCAGGGTAGCGGGAGTGCGGAATGAGCAGTTCTTC
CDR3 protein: CASRPPRVAGVRNEQFF

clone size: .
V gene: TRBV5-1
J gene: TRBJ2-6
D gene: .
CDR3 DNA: TGCGCCAGCAGCCTACAGGGAGGTGGGGCCAACGTCCTGACTTTC
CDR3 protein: CASSLQGGGANVLTF

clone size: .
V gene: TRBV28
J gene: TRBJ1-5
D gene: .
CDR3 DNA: TGTGCCAGCGTTACTTCCGCACAGCCCCAGCATTTT
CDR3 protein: CASVTSAQPQHF

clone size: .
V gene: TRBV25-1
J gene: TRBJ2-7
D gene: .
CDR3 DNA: TGTGCCAGCAGTGAAGCGGCGGGTAGCCCCTACGAGCAGTACTTC
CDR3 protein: CASSEAAGSPYEQYF

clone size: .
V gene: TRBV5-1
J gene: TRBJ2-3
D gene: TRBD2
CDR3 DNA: TGCGCCAGCAGCTTGCGGGGGGGCCCGGCAGATACGCAGTATTTT
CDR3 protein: CASSLRGGPADTQYF

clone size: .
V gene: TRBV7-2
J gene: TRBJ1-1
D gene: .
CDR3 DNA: TGTGCCAGCAGCCCTAGAGGCGGCGAAGCTTTCTTT
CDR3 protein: CASSPRGGEAFF

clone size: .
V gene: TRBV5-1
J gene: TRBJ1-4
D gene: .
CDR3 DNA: TGCGCCAGCAGCGCCCGGGGGGAGACTAATGAAAAACTGTTTTTT
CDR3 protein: CASSARGETNEKLFF

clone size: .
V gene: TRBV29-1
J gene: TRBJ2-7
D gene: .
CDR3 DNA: TGCAGCGTTGTTGGCTGGGGGATCTCTTACGAGCAGTACTTC
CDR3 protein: CSVVGWGISYEQYF